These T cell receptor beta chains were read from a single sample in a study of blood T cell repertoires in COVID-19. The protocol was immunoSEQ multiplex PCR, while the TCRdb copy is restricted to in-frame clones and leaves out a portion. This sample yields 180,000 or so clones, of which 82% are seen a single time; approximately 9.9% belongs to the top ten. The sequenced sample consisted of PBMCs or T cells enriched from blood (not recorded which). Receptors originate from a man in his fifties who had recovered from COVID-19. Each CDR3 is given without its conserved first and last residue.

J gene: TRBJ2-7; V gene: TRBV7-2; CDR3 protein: ASTDLAGLYEQY
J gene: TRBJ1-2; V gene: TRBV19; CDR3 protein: ASIRSARTGNYGYT
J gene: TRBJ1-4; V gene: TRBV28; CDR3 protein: ASTPTPGAGAGNEKLF
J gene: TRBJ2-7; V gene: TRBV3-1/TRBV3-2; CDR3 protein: ASSSSWAGQY
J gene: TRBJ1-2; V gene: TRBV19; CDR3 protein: ASTEDWVSYGYT
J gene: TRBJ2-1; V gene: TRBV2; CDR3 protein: ASGTASGDYEQF
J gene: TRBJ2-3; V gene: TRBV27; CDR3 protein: ASSFTGTSGGADTQY
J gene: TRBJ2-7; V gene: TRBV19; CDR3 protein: ATQQGIPSYEQY
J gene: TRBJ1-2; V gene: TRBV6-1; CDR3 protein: ASSEAGGAHGYT
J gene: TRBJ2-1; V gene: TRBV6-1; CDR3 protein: ASSEPGTVYNEQF
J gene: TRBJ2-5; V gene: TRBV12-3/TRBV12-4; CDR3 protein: ASSLSAEETQY
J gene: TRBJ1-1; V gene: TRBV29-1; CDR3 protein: SVDSLNTEAF
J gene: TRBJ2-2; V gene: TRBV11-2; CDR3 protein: ASSTNPVSGELF
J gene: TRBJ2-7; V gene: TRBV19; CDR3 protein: ASSNGQGWYEQY